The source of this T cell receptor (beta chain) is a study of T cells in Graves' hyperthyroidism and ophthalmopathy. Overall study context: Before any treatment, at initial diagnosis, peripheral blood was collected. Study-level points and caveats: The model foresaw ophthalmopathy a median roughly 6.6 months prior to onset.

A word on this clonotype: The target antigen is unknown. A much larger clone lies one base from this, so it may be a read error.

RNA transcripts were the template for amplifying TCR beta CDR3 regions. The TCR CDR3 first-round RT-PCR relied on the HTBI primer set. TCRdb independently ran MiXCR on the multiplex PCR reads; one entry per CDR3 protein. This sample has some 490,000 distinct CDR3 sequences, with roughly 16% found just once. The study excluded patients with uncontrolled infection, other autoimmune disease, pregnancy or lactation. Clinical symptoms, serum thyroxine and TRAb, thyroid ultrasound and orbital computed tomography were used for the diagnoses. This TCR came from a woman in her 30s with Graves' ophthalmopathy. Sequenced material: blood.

This CDR3 reads CASSWYLADNEQYF. The CDR3 bases are TGTGCCAGCAGTTGGTATCTAGCCGACAATGAGCAGTACTTC. The chain uses TRBV28 and TRBJ2-1, with D possibly TRBD2 on 5 matching bases. The J call could be wrong; TRBJ2-7 is a better fit for the DNA end. Germline V lookup: CDR1 MDHEN, CDR2 SYDVKM. The CDR3 is 14 amino acids.